The 19 T cell receptor beta chains reported below all come from one sample, sequenced in a study of blood T cells in healthy people across ages. A second PCR, run for about 6 to 11 cycles, used a sample-barcoded 5' primer plus a J-beta primer mix. TCRdb processed the 5' RACE reads anew with MiXCR; each CDR3 protein has one entry. The table lists around 1,000,000 distinct CDR3 sequences, roughly two fifths of them singletons. Material: blood. The receptor set was obtained from a man aged 18 to 35 in good health.

V usage is TRBV27 and J usage is TRBJ1-1; D might be TRBD1 (6 bases). CDR3 length: 13 residues. Germline V gene data show CDR1 as MNHEY and CDR2 as SMNVEV (reference sequence). Trimming cost V 4 bases and J 3 bases, with 9 bases left between them. CDR3 in amino acids: CASSSGVYTEAFF. In DNA, the CDR3 is TGTGCCAGCAGTTCAGGGGTCTACACTGAAGCTTTCTTT.

In this sample, this clonotype turned up many times. The chain uses TRBV6-6 and TRBJ1-2; 9 bases match TRBD1. Germline CDR1 and CDR2: MNHNY and SVGAGI (reference sequence). The J segment lost 4 bases and the V segment lost 5 bases, leaving 8 bases of the junction unmatched. The CDR3 totals 15 residues. The CDR3 here is CASSGGQGRSYGYTF. The CDR3 DNA sequence: TGTGCCAGCAGTGGGGGACAGGGAAGAAGCTATGGCTACACCTTC.

DNA of the CDR3: TGTGCCAGCAGTCCTCAGGGCGCCGGGGAGCTGTTTTTT. Its translation is CASSPQGAGELFF. The genes are TRBV7-3 and TRBJ2-2, with a tentative D call TRBD1 (5 bases). This CDR3 is built from 13 residues. The germline V gene has CDR1 SGHTA and CDR2 FQGTGA. Trimming took off 6 bases at V and 6 bases at J, with 11 bases between the two ends.

The chain employs TRBV4-2 and TRBJ1-4; weak D call: TRBD1 (5 bases). Germline V gives CDR1 LGHNA, CDR2 YNFKEQ. The CDR3 consists of 15 residues. V dropped 0 bases and J dropped 6 bases, with 11 bases sitting between them. The CDR3 reads CASSQELGEDEKLFF. DNA for the CDR3: TGTGCCAGCAGCCAAGAATTGGGGGAGGATGAAAAACTGTTTTTT.

This clonotype has more than one count but fewer than ten. The CDR3 nucleotides are TGTGCCAGCACCGCCCGACAGGGATCGAACACTGAAGCTTTCTTT. This encodes CASTARQGSNTEAFF. V gene TRBV6-6 combines with J gene TRBJ1-1; 7 nucleotides line up with TRBD1. The V gene's germline CDR1 is MNHNY and CDR2 SVGAGI (reference sequence). The CDR3 runs to 15 residues. V shed 7 bases and J 1 base; nucleotides not matched to a gene: 9.

Remarks on this clonotype: A clone one base away is much larger, so this may be a read error. The chain couples TRBV25-1 to TRBJ2-4; D gene uncertain. This CDR3 has 14 amino acids. With 3 bases removed from V and 4 bases from J, the gap between germline ends came to 10 bases. Germline V lookup: CDR1 MGHDK, CDR2 SYGVNS. Written as DNA, the CDR3 is TGTGCCAGCAGTGACCCAGGCAGGAAAAACATTCAGTACTTC. Protein sequence: CASSDPGRKNIQYF.

The V gene is TRBV29-1, the J gene TRBJ1-1; D unresolved. V gave up 4 bases and J gave up 4 bases, with 10 bases separating them. This CDR3 spans 12 amino acids. The V gene's germline CDR1 is SQVTM and CDR2 ANQGSEA. CDR3 coding DNA: TGCAGCGTTGGAGGAGCGTCCACTGAAGCTTTCTTT. It codes for CSVGGASTEAFF.

In its sample, this clonotype was seen a few times. The V gene is TRBV7-2, the J gene TRBJ1-2, with 9 bases identical to TRBD1. With 4 bases clipped from V and 6 bases from J, the junction kept 12 bases outside the gene matches. This CDR3 contains 16 residues. The germline V gene encodes CDR1 SGHTA and CDR2 FQGNSA. Here the CDR3 DNA reads TGTGCCAGCAGCTATAAACCTACAGGGGGCGAAGATGGCTACACCTTC. Amino acids: CASSYKPTGGEDGYTF.

This clonotype was observed at least ten times. This chain connects TRBV6-5 to TRBJ2-1; 8 nucleotides align to TRBD2. V lost 5 bases, J lost 8 bases, and 2 bases stayed unmatched. Germline V CDR1 and CDR2: MNHEY, SVGAGI. This CDR3 contains 12 residues. Written as DNA, the CDR3 is TGTGCCAGCAGTCCCGGGGGGGATGAGCAGTTCTTC. Amino acids: CASSPGGDEQFF.

This chain joins TRBV20-1 and TRBJ2-3; 10 bases agree with TRBD1. CDR3 length equals 14 residues. Germline V lookup: CDR1 DFQATT, CDR2 SNEGSKA (reference sequence). The ends lost 6 bases at V and 4 bases at J; junction bases unmatched: 7. CDR3 nucleotides: TGCAGTGCGGAGACAGGGGGCTACCCAGATACGCAGTATTTT. Translated, it gives CSAETGGYPDTQYF.

J is TRBJ2-5 and V is TRBV5-5; D is possibly TRBD2 (6 bases). Per the germline V gene, CDR1 is SGHKS and CDR2 is YYEKEE (reference sequence). This CDR3 contains 17 residues. V was cut by 2 bases and J by 1 base, with 18 bases left in between. For the CDR3, the DNA is TGTGCCAGCAGCTTCTTTCCGGCTAGCGCCACCCAAGAGACCCAGTACTTC. It specifies CASSFFPASATQETQYF.

Turning to this clonotype: A much larger clone is a single base away; this may be a read error. The genes are TRBV3-1 and TRBJ2-1, with TRBD1 matching over 7 bases. The V and J ends lost 4 bases and 10 bases, in that order; junction bases with no gene match: 13. Germline CDR1 LGHDT, CDR2 YNNKEL (reference sequence). CDR3 length: 15 amino acids. The CDR3, as DNA: TGTGCCAGCAGCCCTAAAAGACAGGGTTTGGAGGAGCAGTTCTTC. As protein: CASSPKRQGLEEQFF.

The rearrangement joins TRBV3-1 to TRBJ1-2; a possible D gene is TRBD1 (6 bases). V was cut by 5 bases and J by 6 bases, with 13 bases left in between. Germline V gene lookup returns CDR1 LGHDT and CDR2 YNNKEL (reference sequence). The CDR3 has 13 amino acids. This CDR3 reads CASSITGQDGYTF. CDR3 in DNA: TGTGCCAGCAGCATTACAGGGCAAGATGGCTACACCTTC.

V gene TRBV12-3 or TRBV12-4 combines with J gene TRBJ1-2; a weak D match, TRBD1 (5 bases). The CDR3 runs to 13 residues. V was clipped by 7 bases and J by 4 bases, with 13 bases between them. DNA of the CDR3: TGTGCCAGCATCTTAGGGACTGTCTATGGCTACACCTTC. Its protein product is CASILGTVYGYTF.

V usage is TRBV5-1 and J usage is TRBJ2-2; 8 bases agree with TRBD2. The CDR3 runs 15 residues. Per the germline V gene, CDR1 is SGHRS and CDR2 is YFSETQ. V shed 4 bases, J shed 1 base, and the junction held 3 bases outside the gene matches. The chain's CDR3 is CASSRRGENTGELFF. The CDR3 bases are TGCGCCAGCAGCCGGCGGGGGGAGAACACCGGGGAGCTGTTTTTT.

This rearrangement joins TRBV5-1 to TRBJ1-1, with no clear D. Germline V lookup: CDR1 SGHRS, CDR2 YFSETQ. V was cut by 1 base and J by 7 bases, with 11 bases left in between. This CDR3 is built from 13 residues. CDR3 nucleotides: TGCGCCAGCAGCTTGTCCGGACGCCTTGAAGCTTTCTTT. Translated, it gives CASSLSGRLEAFF. Looking up the rest from reference TRBV5-1 and TRBJ1-1 gives the full variable domain: KAGVTQTPRYLIKTRGQQVTLSCSPISGHRSVSWYQQTPGQGLQFLFEYFSETQRNKGNFPGRFSGRQFSNSRSEMNVSTLELGDSALYLCASSLSGRLEAFFGQGTRLTVV.

This clonotype was recorded a few times. V gene TRBV30 combines with J gene TRBJ2-1; no firm D call. CDR1 and CDR2 (germline): GTSNPN, SVGIG (reference sequence). The CDR3 consists of 13 residues. The germline V and J ends were trimmed by 1 base and 9 bases, with 13 bases remaining between them. The CDR3 loop reads CAWSGRLSLEQFF. CDR3 sequence (DNA): TGTGCCTGGAGTGGGCGACTGTCCCTTGAGCAGTTCTTC.

This chain uses TRBV12-3 or TRBV12-4 with TRBJ2-1; 11 nucleotides align to TRBD2. V trimming: 6 bases; J trimming: 8 bases; junction bases outside the gene matches: 21. CDR3 size: 19 residues. CDR3 protein: CASSRSLLAGAPFRDEQFF. The CDR3 DNA sequence: TGTGCCAGCAGCCGGTCACTACTAGCGGGGGCCCCCTTTAGGGATGAGCAGTTCTTC.

This clonotype was detected a few times. The gene calls are TRBV6-1 and TRBJ2-7; 11 bases agree with TRBD2. Per germline, CDR1 MNHNS and CDR2 SASEGT. Trimming at V came to 5 bases and at J to 2 bases, leaving 8 bases not matched to a gene. This CDR3 has 16 amino acids. The CDR3 DNA is TGTGCCAGCAGTAAAGAAATAGCGGGGGGGCCCTACGAGCAGTACTTC. It specifies CASSKEIAGGPYEQYF.